This is a list of T cell receptor beta chains from one sample in a study of shared clonotypes between healthy human individuals. Sequencing was performed with immunoSEQ multiplex PCR; in TCRdb, only in-frame clones are kept and a portion is missing. The data contain 550,000 to 850,000 clones, around 74% of them singletons. Sequencing was performed on memory CD4+ T cells sorted from blood. These receptors came from a woman in her 30s in good health. CDR3s include the opening cysteine and the closing phenylalanine or tryptophan. Fields, in order: CDR3 DNA, CDR3 protein, D gene, clone size, J gene, V gene. D genes are given only for firm matches. Clone size is not always given. Where it is, it says once, few, many or a class for expanded clones.

CDR3 DNA: TGCGCCAGCAGCTACTCGACAGGGAGCGGTGAGACCCAGTACTTC; CDR3 protein: CASSYSTGSGETQYF; D gene: TRBD1; clone size: few; J gene: TRBJ2-5; V gene: TRBV5-1
CDR3 DNA: TGTGCCATCACCCATGGACCCTCCACCGGGGAGCTGTTTTTT; CDR3 protein: CAITHGPSTGELFF; D gene: NA; clone size: many; J gene: TRBJ2-2; V gene: TRBV10-3
CDR3 DNA: TGTGCCAGCACTCTCGCAGGGGCCGAGAACACTGAAGCTTTCTTT; CDR3 protein: CASTLAGAENTEAFF; D gene: NA; clone size: NA; J gene: TRBJ1-1; V gene: TRBV28
CDR3 DNA: TGTGCCAGCAGCCTTGGGACTAGCGGGAGGTCCTACGAGCAGTACTTC; CDR3 protein: CASSLGTSGRSYEQYF; D gene: TRBD2; clone size: once; J gene: TRBJ2-7; V gene: TRBV7-2
CDR3 DNA: TGTGCCAGCAGAGCAGCGGGAGGGGGAGATACGCAGTATTTT; CDR3 protein: CASRAAGGGDTQYF; D gene: TRBD2; clone size: NA; J gene: TRBJ2-3; V gene: TRBV2
CDR3 DNA: TGCAGTGCTGCCAGGGAGACCCAGTACTTC; CDR3 protein: CSAARETQYF; D gene: NA; clone size: NA; J gene: TRBJ2-5; V gene: TRBV20-1
CDR3 DNA: TGTGCCAGTAGTACCGCCGGGACAGGGTACACTGAAGCTTTCTTT; CDR3 protein: CASSTAGTGYTEAFF; D gene: TRBD1; clone size: few; J gene: TRBJ1-1; V gene: TRBV19
CDR3 DNA: TGCAGCGTTAACAGGGAGCTTGAGCAGTTCTTC; CDR3 protein: CSVNRELEQFF; D gene: NA; clone size: once; J gene: TRBJ2-1; V gene: TRBV29-1
CDR3 DNA: TGTGCCGGCGAGAGGGACAGGTCCTCCTACGAGCAGTACTTC; CDR3 protein: CAGERDRSSYEQYF; D gene: TRBD1; clone size: NA; J gene: TRBJ2-7; V gene: TRBV19
CDR3 DNA: TGTGCCAGCAGCGGGGCCCTCTCTGGAAACACCATATATTTT; CDR3 protein: CASSGALSGNTIYF; D gene: NA; clone size: NA; J gene: TRBJ1-3; V gene: TRBV2
CDR3 DNA: TGTGCCAGCTCGCGAATAGCGGGAGGGGACGAGACCCAGTACTTC; CDR3 protein: CASSRIAGGDETQYF; D gene: TRBD2; clone size: NA; J gene: TRBJ2-5; V gene: TRBV18
CDR3 DNA: TGTGCCGTCGGAGGGGGGCAAGGCAATCAGCCCCAGCATTTT; CDR3 protein: CAVGGGQGNQPQHF; D gene: NA; clone size: few; J gene: TRBJ1-5; V gene: TRBV2
CDR3 DNA: TGCGCCAGCAGCCCTCCAATACAGGAGTTCAACACCGGGGAGCTGTTTTTT; CDR3 protein: CASSPPIQEFNTGELFF; D gene: NA; clone size: NA; J gene: TRBJ2-2; V gene: TRBV4-1
CDR3 DNA: TGCGCCAGCAGCCCCAACAGGGGGGAGACCCAGTACTTC; CDR3 protein: CASSPNRGETQYF; D gene: TRBD1; clone size: NA; J gene: TRBJ2-5; V gene: TRBV5-1
CDR3 DNA: TGTGCCATCAGTTCCGGGACTAGCGGCTCCTACGAGCAGTACTTC; CDR3 protein: CAISSGTSGSYEQYF; D gene: TRBD2; clone size: NA; J gene: TRBJ2-7; V gene: TRBV10-3
CDR3 DNA: TGTGCCAGCAGCCGAACCGGGACAGTGTCTAATTCACCCCTCCACTTT; CDR3 protein: CASSRTGTVSNSPLHF; D gene: TRBD1; clone size: NA; J gene: TRBJ1-6; V gene: TRBV7-2
CDR3 DNA: TGTGCCAGCAGCCTAATAGCGGGAGGTAGCACAGATACGCAGTATTTT; CDR3 protein: CASSLIAGGSTDTQYF; D gene: TRBD2; clone size: NA; J gene: TRBJ2-3; V gene: TRBV7-9
CDR3 DNA: TGCGCCAGCACCCTTCTTCGGACTAGCGGGAGGGGTAACACCGGGGAGCTGTTTTTT; CDR3 protein: CASTLLRTSGRGNTGELFF; D gene: TRBD2; clone size: NA; J gene: TRBJ2-2; V gene: TRBV5-1
CDR3 DNA: TGCGCCAGCAGCTCGGGGACAGGGGGTATCGAGCAGTACTTC; CDR3 protein: CASSSGTGGIEQYF; D gene: TRBD1; clone size: NA; J gene: TRBJ2-7; V gene: TRBV5-1
CDR3 DNA: TGCAGCTACCGAGGTCAGACAGCTTACGAGCAGTACTTC; CDR3 protein: CSYRGQTAYEQYF; D gene: NA; clone size: NA; J gene: TRBJ2-7; V gene: TRBV29-1
CDR3 DNA: TGTGCCAGCTCCGGTCAGGCTTCCTACGAGCAGTACTTC; CDR3 protein: CASSGQASYEQYF; D gene: NA; clone size: NA; J gene: TRBJ2-7; V gene: TRBV28
CDR3 DNA: TGTGCCAGCAGCTTGAAGCATATAAACACTGAAGCTTTCTTT; CDR3 protein: CASSLKHINTEAFF; D gene: NA; clone size: NA; J gene: TRBJ1-1; V gene: TRBV7-2
CDR3 DNA: TGCGCCAGCAGCCAAGAGCCCCGGGCTCCCGGGGAGCTGTTTTTT; CDR3 protein: CASSQEPRAPGELFF; D gene: NA; clone size: once; J gene: TRBJ2-2; V gene: TRBV4-1
CDR3 DNA: TGCGCCAGCAGCCTAGGGACCGCCCGGGGCAATCAGCCCCAGCATTTT; CDR3 protein: CASSLGTARGNQPQHF; D gene: NA; clone size: once; J gene: TRBJ1-5; V gene: TRBV4-1
CDR3 DNA: TGCGCCAGCAGCCAAGGGGTAAGGGAAAAACTGTTTTTT; CDR3 protein: CASSQGVREKLFF; D gene: NA; clone size: NA; J gene: TRBJ1-4; V gene: TRBV4-1
CDR3 DNA: TGTGCCAGCAGCTTAGTGGGAGCGGGGGGCAGCTTCGACGAGACCCAGTACTTC; CDR3 protein: CASSLVGAGGSFDETQYF; D gene: TRBD2; clone size: NA; J gene: TRBJ2-5; V gene: TRBV11-2
CDR3 DNA: TGTGCCAGCAGGGCCCAGGGAATTGACAATCAGCCCCAGCATTTT; CDR3 protein: CASRAQGIDNQPQHF; D gene: NA; clone size: NA; J gene: TRBJ1-5; V gene: TRBV2
CDR3 DNA: TGTGCCAGCAGCATCGTTGTGACAGGGGAAGGTGGCGGCTACACCTTC; CDR3 protein: CASSIVVTGEGGGYTF; D gene: TRBD1; clone size: NA; J gene: TRBJ1-2; V gene: TRBV7-9
CDR3 DNA: TGTGCCAGCAGGCAGGGCGCCACCGGGGAGCTGTTTTTT; CDR3 protein: CASRQGATGELFF; D gene: NA; clone size: once; J gene: TRBJ2-2; V gene: TRBV7-9
CDR3 DNA: TGTGCCAGCAGCGTAAGCGGGAGGGCCGACGAGCAGTACTTC; CDR3 protein: CASSVSGRADEQYF; D gene: TRBD2; clone size: NA; J gene: TRBJ2-7; V gene: TRBV9
CDR3 DNA: TGTGCCAGCAGATTAGCGGGAGGGATGACAGATACGCAGTATTTT; CDR3 protein: CASRLAGGMTDTQYF; D gene: TRBD2; clone size: once; J gene: TRBJ2-3; V gene: TRBV27
CDR3 DNA: TGTGCCTGGAGAAACAGGGGTCCAGATACGCAGTATTTT; CDR3 protein: CAWRNRGPDTQYF; D gene: TRBD1; clone size: NA; J gene: TRBJ2-3; V gene: TRBV30
CDR3 DNA: TGTGCCAGCAGCCGCTCGTTCTACGAGCAGTACTTC; CDR3 protein: CASSRSFYEQYF; D gene: NA; clone size: once; J gene: TRBJ2-7; V gene: TRBV7-9
CDR3 DNA: TGTGCCAGCGGCCAGGCTGACTCTGGAAACACCATATATTTT; CDR3 protein: CASGQADSGNTIYF; D gene: NA; clone size: NA; J gene: TRBJ1-3; V gene: TRBV6-1
CDR3 DNA: TGCGCCAGCAGCTTATCGGGAGGATACGAGCAGTACTTC; CDR3 protein: CASSLSGGYEQYF; D gene: TRBD2; clone size: NA; J gene: TRBJ2-7; V gene: TRBV5-1